This T cell receptor beta chain was sequenced for a study of breast tumors, draining lymph nodes, adjacent tissues. TCRdb redid the calling of the multiplex PCR reads with MiXCR, one entry per CDR3 protein. This table has about 16,000 distinct CDR3 sequences, about 45% appearing once. V was clipped by 6 bases and J by 0 bases; unmatched bases: 4. The CDR3 loop spans 14 amino acids. In germline, CDR1 is DFQATT, CDR2 SNEGSKA (reference sequence). Regarding the study as a whole: The lymph node origin of tumor T cells was framed as consistent with a hypothesis, not demonstrated. Tumor TCR diversity was below lymph nodes but above nontumor tissue. Findings are consistent with lymph node origin and intratumoral expansion of most tumor T cells. Luminal-like breast cancer showed significantly higher tumor–nontumor repertoire similarity than basal-like.

This clonotype is medium-sized (0.01 to 0.1%) by share. Its antigen is as yet unknown. The receptor's source is a female donor with breast cancer. Some clones in this sample may be carry-over from other donors' samples. Sequencing used tumor-adjacent breast tissue. J is TRBJ2-1 and V is TRBV20-1; 8 positions agree with TRBD2. The CDR3 is CSAPGLASYNEQFF. DNA of the CDR3: TGCAGTGCCCCCGGACTAGCCTCCTACAATGAGCAGTTCTTC.